The clone carrying this TCR beta chain has a count of ten or more. Its antigen remains unidentified. The data belong to a study of response to subunit inactivated influenza vaccine. Study-wide points: After each seasonal influenza vaccination, few new T cells are recruited, the authors suggested.

V shed 2 bases and J shed 0 bases, with 11 bases lying between them. This CDR3 comprises 15 residues. TCRdb re-analysed the RT-PCR reads in MiXCR, keeping a single row per CDR3 protein. The table has around 190,000 distinct CDR3 sequences, around 9% seen once. The TCR originated in a man aged 50 to 59 who received an inactivated influenza vaccine. Specimen: non-naive T cells sorted from PBMCs, collected on the day of vaccination. The genes are TRBV12-3 or TRBV12-4 and TRBJ2-7; D might be TRBD2 (5 bases). In DNA, the CDR3 is TGTGCCAGCAGTTTAAGGGAGAGGAGCTCCTACGAGCAGTACTTC. The encoded protein is CASSLRERSSYEQYF.